This TCR beta chain was recorded in a study of blood T cell repertoires in COVID-19. Authors' methods: From reference gene primer amplification, estimates of nucleated cell counts were derived. Data came from immunoSEQ multiplex PCR; TCRdb stores just in-frame clones and leaves some out. D and trimming were read from the DNA, whereas the V and J calls and clone size are those reported in that table. The sample holds over 250,000 clones, approximately 93% seen once. V shed 5 bases and J 6 bases; nucleotides not matched to a gene: 10. In germline, CDR1 is SNHLY, CDR2 FYNNEI. CDR3 length equals 15 residues.

The chain carries TRBV2 and TRBJ2-1; 7 bases map to TRBD1. The sequencing sample was made of peripheral blood. The clonotype originates from a woman aged 25 to 39 with COVID-19, enrolled during active disease. This chain's CDR3 is CASSLYRGIVNEQFF. The DNA of the CDR3 is TGTGCCAGCAGTCTTTACAGGGGCATTGTCAATGAGCAGTTCTTC.